The T cell receptor (beta chain) under discussion was sequenced for a study of cytomegalovirus exposure and HLA in healthy donors (dated by TCRdb to 2017 to 2019). With respect to the entire study: In an earlier analysis of under 600 of the donors, around 290 Gb of sequence data and 100 million or so unique TCR beta sequences from about 190 million T cells were reported. Around 320 gigabases of sequencing data and roughly 90 million unique TCR sequences were included in an early release covering roughly 700 HLA-typed donors. Of the roughly 410 genotyped donors, 65% to 90% were placed in the genetic ancestry cluster associated with self-reported Caucasian donors. The study aimed to test whether cataloging public T cell receptors could reveal signatures of past pathogen exposure. The study profiled the T cell repertoires of 550 to 700 subjects by immunosequencing and related them to cytomegalovirus serostatus. In addition to the first cohort of around 670 subjects, a separate validation cohort of 120 different subjects was used. To predict cytomegalovirus infection status, the study combined high-throughput TCR immunosequencing, statistical association of individual TCRs with disease status, and machine learning. A later analysis re-examined previously published TCR beta repertoires from hundreds of donors and added high-resolution HLA genotyping to investigate patterns of TCR occurrence. The later analysis used no new phenotypic data to find candidate immune exposures, relying instead on TCR beta sequences and their occurrence across donors. In an earlier analysis of over 550 of the donors, high-throughput TCR beta sequencing was used to judge whether each TCR beta V gene segment behaved as functional or pseudogenic. Donor age, sex, ethnicity and CMV serostatus were compiled together with the repertoire data. A later genetic analysis took genome-wide SNP genotypes for about 55% of the roughly 670 donors and used that subset as a discovery cohort. Every repertoire in the discovery cohort had been generated on one and the same sequencing platform. Both class I and class II loci were covered by HLA typing, at four-digit resolution. The number of typed donors differed by locus: about 629-630 for A, B, C, DRB1 and DQB1; about 520 for DQA1; some 590 for DPA1; and roughly 490 for DPB1. Roughly five DR-DQ haplotypes were handled as single units for association and clustering, since linkage in the cohort was strong. Across some 400 genotyped donors of the cohort, an average of about 240,000 unique TCR beta nucleotide sequences per donor were sequenced, and 15% to 20% of those sequences were non-productive. What the research found in general, with its limitations: While some public TCRs were present in many individuals, most TCR sequences turned up only very rarely across donors. A later analysis found that HLA-associated TCR beta chains were more clonally expanded and had lower generation probabilities than equally common non-associated chains. Correlated functional status among segregating V segments might be attributable to linkage disequilibrium, but an unknown experimental factor could not be ruled out. A later genetic analysis reported fewer N-insertions in productive TCRs among donors in an Asian-associated ancestry cluster than the approximately 700-donor mean. A cluster of highly shared sequence variants was judged likely to be a technical artifact of the sequencing pipeline. According to a later analysis, TCR association rates differed among HLA loci, with DRB1 alleles showing the most associated TCRs and HLA-C alleles showing the fewest. In the study, 150 to 200 TCR beta chains were listed as associated with cytomegalovirus. The presence/absence analyses assumed that sequencing depth was roughly uniform across donors, and that assumption may not be true. Assigning TCR associations to individual alleles was difficult when HLA alleles, especially DR and DQ, strongly co-occurred. Because counts were too low, around 17 rarely observed V segments, including chromosome 9 orphons, were left out of the earlier analysis of 587 of the donors. HLA typing was unavailable for some donors at each locus, so association tests used only the typed subset. The classifier was reported to diagnose cytomegalovirus status with high specificity and sensitivity in both the original and validation cohorts. A later analysis associated 17,000 or so TCR beta sequences with specific HLA alleles at a false discovery rate of 0.05. In a later analysis, several top co-occurrence clusters were reported to appear linked to parvovirus B19, influenza, CMV and Epstein-Barr virus. A few of the identified cytomegalovirus-associated TCR beta chains were confirmed in vitro to be specific for cytomegalovirus antigens. According to a later analysis, most CMV-associated TCR beta chains appeared to be HLA-restricted, and the HLA associations seemed to be driven largely by CMV exposure. A further reported finding was that TCR beta sequences accurately predicted the HLA-A and HLA-B alleles for most subjects in the first cohort. The authors suggested that the approach could potentially be extended to other disease states and immunological phenotypes. This cohort had only TCR beta chains sequenced, and the lack of alpha or paired-chain data limited which features could be detected. In an earlier analysis of more than 450 of the donors, most TCR beta V segments were observed in productive rearrangements about 90% or about 30% of the time, broadly matching IMGT annotations. A later genetic analysis associated a missense DCLRE1C variant with V-gene and J-gene trimming of TCR beta chains, and an independent cohort replicated the association. The only immune exposure information available for the cohort was CMV serostatus.

In total, approximately 610 healthy bone marrow donors made up the cohort. At the time of sampling, every cohort member was nominally healthy, though immune exposures that went unrecorded were likely present. The donor tested CMV seropositive, placing the donor among the approximately 290 seropositive members of the cohort. A peripheral blood sample was collected from each donor, and TCR beta sequencing was performed on peripheral blood mononuclear cells. Genomic DNA extraction from the blood cell samples was performed with the Qiagen DNeasy Blood Extraction Kit. As to this clone: Its antigen has not been determined. No per-base quality is available; no much larger clone lies one base away.

Libraries were prepared through the immunoSEQ multiplex PCR assay. For the multiplex PCR, a mixture combining 60 forward primers for TCR Vbeta segments and 13 reverse primers for TCR Jbeta segments was used. Amplification of the CDR3 region of rearranged TCR beta genes was performed with a multiplex PCR assay on genomic DNA. Amplified TCR beta libraries were sequenced as 87-base-pair reads on the Illumina HiSeq System. Processing in the source paper ran as follows. Across the roughly 700 repertoires, a later analysis counted some 81 million unique TCR beta chains, about 10 million of which were shared by at least two donors. Raw reads were error-corrected and collapsed into unique sequences by a nearest-neighbor algorithm in which closely related sequences were merged to remove PCR and sequencing errors. Alignment of CDR3 sequences to IMGT reference sequences was used to assign V, D and J gene segments. For a sequence to be retained, a match of at least six nucleotides to both a V gene segment and a J gene segment was required. Rearrangements were called productive when the CDR3 lacked stop codons and stayed in frame with V and J; all others were non-productive. CDR3 was defined according to IMGT convention as the region running from the second conserved V-encoded cysteine to the conserved J-encoded phenylalanine. The earlier analysis of about 620 of the donors excluded sequences that lacked an unambiguous match to a single V gene segment. An earlier analysis of under 750 of the donors called V segments functional above 56.7% productive rearrangements and segregating when the between-donor standard deviation exceeded 5%. A statistical classification framework was built to diagnose cytomegalovirus status from the catalog of TCR beta chain sequences. V and J gene assignment, in a later analysis, came from comparing TCR nucleotide sequences with IMGT/GENE-DB human TR gene sequences. In a later analysis, CDR3 sequences and most-parsimonious VDJ recombination scenarios were assigned using the TCRdist pipeline. A later analysis defined each TCR beta chain by its CDR3 amino acid sequence plus V-gene family, and excluded reads lacking a unique V-gene family. In a later analysis, 500 to 700 highly shared, low-generation-probability nucleotide sequences were removed to address suspected cross-contamination and a sequencing artifact. In a later analysis, a clonal expansion index was calculated for each public chain from normalized within-repertoire ranks of inferred template counts. Generation probabilities in a later analysis came from a VDJ recombination model fitted to out-of-frame rearrangements, and those results were checked against IGoR. In a later analysis, hypergeometric tests were used to score TCR-TCR, TCR-HLA and TCR-CMV co-occurrence, with a repertoire-size bias correction applied to TCR pairs. False discovery rates were estimated in a later analysis by permuting HLA or CMV assignments 20 times. In a later analysis, co-occurring TCRs were grouped using DBSCAN, and TCRdist sequence similarity was added for clustering within HLA-allele-positive subsets. Repertoires with fewer than 30,000 or more than 120,000 public chains were left out of co-occurrence clustering, as were about five repertoires with anomalous nucleotide sharing. Sourced from immuneACCESS, this table was stored by TCRdb with only in-frame sequences that have V and J called. A share of the clones is absent; for the studies checked, an unresolved V gene accounts for under half, and the remainder has no known explanation. Clone size and the V and J calls come from that table; the DNA yielded D and trimming. The sample table lists over 100,000 clones, 76% of them with a count of one. The top ten constitute 1.8% of the sample.

The source of this sequence is a female donor in good health and CMV-seropositive. The material sequenced was PBMCs.

CDR3 region: CASSYASGSSYEQYF. The sequenced DNA: TGTGCCAGCAGTTACGCTAGCGGGAGTTCCTACGAGCAGTACTTC. The chain uses TRBV6-6 and TRBJ2-7, and 10 junctional nucleotides match TRBD2. From V the trimming removes 2 bases and from J it removes 1 base, while the gene matches leave 2 bases of the junction unaccounted for. The CDR3 spans 15 residues, from the cysteine through the phenylalanine. Only the CDR3 part of the read is kept: 45 bases, read in frame from the first base. The germline V gene (reference sequence) gives CDR1 as MNHNY and CDR2 as SVGAGI.